Shown below are 23 T cell receptor beta chains from a single sample sequenced in a study of cytomegalovirus exposure and HLA in healthy donors. The PCR was carried out with 60 Vbeta primers and 13 Jbeta primers. Clones were sequenced by immunoSEQ multiplex PCR, and TCRdb holds only the in-frame ones, with some missing. Of under 200,000 clones listed, about four fifths are singletons. The sample comprised PBMCs. Every receptor here comes from a male donor in good health and CMV-seropositive.

The chain carries TRBV2 and TRBJ2-2; a possible D gene is TRBD2 (5 bases). V shed 5 bases and J shed 5 bases, with 9 bases lying between them. CDR3 length equals 13 residues. Germline lookup yields CDR1 SNHLY and CDR2 FYNNEI. CDR3 bases: TGTGCCAGCAGTCAAACTAGTACCGGGGAGCTGTTTTTT. It translates to CASSQTSTGELFF.

The CDR3 DNA sequence: TGTGCCAGCAGCCTAAGACTAGCGGCTAGCTCCTACAATGAGCAGTTCTTC. Translation gives CASSLRLAASSYNEQFF. The chain couples TRBV13 to TRBJ2-1; 9 bases align to TRBD2. The junction had 8 bases not matched to a gene; V was cut back by 5 bases and J by 0 bases. Germline CDR1 PRHDT, CDR2 FYEKMQ (reference sequence). This CDR3 is 17 amino acids long.

The V and J genes are TRBV19 and TRBJ1-1, with D possibly being TRBD1 (5 bases). CDR3 length: 16 amino acids. The V end lost 6 bases, the J end lost 3 bases, and 20 bases lay between the germline ends. Germline-derived CDR1 and CDR2 are LNHDA and SQIVND (reference sequence). Written as DNA, the CDR3 is TGTGCCAGTAGGGACATTCGTGGGACTGGGGACACTGAAGCTTTCTTT. This sequence encodes CASRDIRGTGDTEAFF.

This sequence joins TRBV5-1 and TRBJ2-7, with TRBD1 matching over 7 bases. Germline CDR1 reads SGHRS; CDR2 reads YFSETQ. Trimming removed 8 bases from V and 0 bases from J; junction bases left unmatched: 8. The CDR3 sequence is 14 residues long. The CDR3 nucleotides read TGCGCCAGTAAACAGGGGCCATCCTCCTACGAGCAGTACTTC. It specifies CASKQGPSSYEQYF. Full variable domain (remainder filled in from reference TRBV5-1 and TRBJ2-7): KAGVTQTPRYLIKTRGQQVTLSCSPISGHRSVSWYQQTPGQGLQFLFEYFSETQRNKGNFPGRFSGRQFSNSRSEMNVSTLELGDSALYLCASKQGPSSYEQYFGPGTRLTVT.

This clone was found once. The chain combines TRBV7-2 with TRBJ1-6; 7 positions match TRBD1. The germline V gene has CDR1 SGHTA and CDR2 FQGNSA. Trimming took 0 bases from V and 10 from J; bases not matched to a gene: 9. The CDR3 is made up of 16 amino acids. CDR3 region: CASSLAQGGGGSPLHF. CDR3 sequence (DNA): TGTGCCAGCAGCTTAGCTCAGGGGGGCGGGGGGTCACCCCTCCACTTT.

The chain employs TRBV4-3 and TRBJ2-1; D is possibly TRBD2 (7 bases). V was pared by 0 bases and J by 9 bases, with 24 bases between. The CDR3 is 18 residues long. Germline-derived CDR1 and CDR2 are LGHNA and YSLEER. CDR3 sequence (DNA): TGCGCCAGCAGCCAAGATTCCCCTCTAAGCTGGGGGGGCGGTGAGCAGTTCTTC. Amino acid sequence: CASSQDSPLSWGGGEQFF.

The J gene is TRBJ2-2, the V gene TRBV12-2; the D call TRBD2 from the table was never checked on the DNA. TRBV12-2 has pseudogene status. The CDR3 consists of 16 residues. The CDR3 here is CASRLVYDGMAGELFF. The CDR3 nucleotides are TGTGCAAGTCGCTTAGTTTACGACGGGATGGCTGGGGAGCTGTTTTTT.

This sequence joins TRBV4-1 and TRBJ2-1, with 12 nucleotides matching TRBD2. Trimming took 4 bases from V and 3 from J; bases not matched to a gene: 4. In germline, CDR1 is MGHRA, CDR2 YSYEKL. CDR3 length: 16 amino acids. Written as DNA, the CDR3 is TGCGCCAGCAGCCTCCGACTAGCGGGGGACTACAATGAGCAGTTCTTC. Its protein product is CASSLRLAGDYNEQFF.

This rearrangement joins TRBV6-1 to TRBJ2-1; tentative D call: TRBD2 (5 bases). V gave up 2 bases and J gave up 0 bases, with 8 bases separating them. The germline V gene encodes CDR1 MNHNS and CDR2 SASEGT. The CDR3 is 15 amino acids. In nucleotides, the CDR3 is TGTGCCAGCAGTGAAACGGGGAGCTCCTACAATGAGCAGTTCTTC. Its protein product is CASSETGSSYNEQFF.

The chain recombines TRBV11-2 with TRBJ1-1; D is unresolved. Trimming took 6 bases from V and 5 from J, leaving 7 bases between them. CDR3 size: 11 residues. CDR1 is SGHAT, CDR2 FQNNGV, per germline. CDR3 nucleotides: TGTGCCAGCAGAATCCGGACTGAAGCTTTCTTT. Amino acids: CASRIRTEAFF.

This chain links TRBV7-2 with TRBJ2-2, with TRBD1 matching over 8 bases. CDR1 and CDR2 from the germline V gene are SGHTA and FQGNSA. This CDR3 spans 17 amino acids. V gave up 5 bases and J gave up 0 bases; unmatched junction bases: 8. The CDR3 reads CASSIRQGPANTGELFF. CDR3 DNA: TGTGCCAGCAGCATCCGACAGGGGCCGGCGAACACCGGGGAGCTGTTTTTT. Drawing the rest from reference TRBV7-2 and TRBJ2-2, the complete variable domain is GAGVSQSPSNKVTEKGKDVELRCDPISGHTALYWYRQSLGQGLEFLIYFQGNSAPDKSGLPSDRFSAERTGGSVSTLTIQRTQQEDSAVYLCASSIRQGPANTGELFFGEGSRLTVL.

The rearrangement uses TRBV19 and TRBJ1-6; a weak D match, TRBD1 (6 bases). CDR1 is LNHDA and CDR2 is SQIVND in the germline V gene (reference sequence). The CDR3 consists of 15 residues. Trimming shortened V by 8 bases and J by 0 bases, and 11 bases separated the two germline ends. The CDR3, as DNA: TGTGCCAGTGCTACAGGGAGCTCCTATAATTCACCCCTCCACTTT. Its protein is CASATGSSYNSPLHF. Full variable domain (remainder filled in from reference TRBV19 and TRBJ1-6): DGGITQSPKYLFRKEGQNVTLSCEQNLNHDAMYWYRQDPGQGLRLIYYSQIVNDFQKGDIAEGYSVSREKKESFPLTVTSAQKNPTAFYLCASATGSSYNSPLHFGNGTRLTVT.

The chain recombines TRBV5-1 with TRBJ2-5, with a possible D match to TRBD1 (7 bases). Germline assignment: CDR1 SGHRS and CDR2 YFSETQ. The CDR3 extends over 15 amino acids. Deletions cut 0 bases from V and 4 bases from J, with 13 bases between. The CDR3 nucleotides are TGCGCCAGCAGCTTGGGCGGGGCAGGGGGAGAGACCCAGTACTTC. This encodes CASSLGGAGGETQYF.

This clone was seen only once. The sample contains more than one DNA sequence encoding this CDR3. J is TRBJ2-4 and V is TRBV2; 10 nucleotides agree with TRBD1. V shed 1 base and J 6 bases; nucleotides not matched to a gene: 6. This CDR3 has 16 amino acids. CDR1 and CDR2 from the germline V gene are SNHLY and FYNNEI. As DNA, the CDR3 is TGTGCCAGCAGTGAAGGGACAGGGGGTCGTTTAAACATTCAGTACTTC. Translating gives CASSEGTGGRLNIQYF.

The rearrangement links TRBV7-8 to TRBJ2-7; TRBD1 matches 8 bases. Germline V gene lookup returns CDR1 SGHVS and CDR2 FQNEAQ. The CDR3 totals 15 residues. V shed 1 base and J 4 bases; nucleotides not matched to a gene: 6. CDR3 coding DNA: TGTGCCAGCAGCTTAGGCTGGACAGGGTATTACGAGCAGTACTTC. Amino acid sequence: CASSLGWTGYYEQYF.

The chain combines TRBV6-5 with TRBJ2-7; tentative D call: TRBD2 (6 bases). The V and J ends lost 4 bases and 8 bases respectively, with 12 bases between them. CDR3 length: 12 residues. CDR1 and CDR2 from the germline V gene are MNHEY and SVGAGI. The CDR3 sequence: CASSSGREQQYF. DNA for the CDR3: TGTGCCAGCAGTTCGGGACGGGAGCAGCAGTACTTC.

This clone was picked up a small number of times. The V gene is TRBV19, the J gene TRBJ2-3; a possible D gene is TRBD2 (6 bases). Trimming cost V 4 bases and J 6 bases, with 20 bases left between them. CDR3 size: 16 residues. CDR1 LNHDA and CDR2 SQIVND come from the germline V gene (reference sequence). The CDR3 coding sequence is TGTGCCAGTAGTAAACTGGAACTAGCAGTAAGCGATACGCAGTATTTT. It specifies CASSKLELAVSDTQYF.

This chain's CDR3 is CASSKAGEYKNTEAFF. The DNA for the CDR3 is TGTGCCAGCAGCAAGGCAGGGGAATATAAGAACACTGAAGCTTTCTTT. The chain carries TRBV21-1 and TRBJ1-1; TRBD1, as called in the table, went unchecked against the DNA. TRBV21-1 is shown as a pseudogene. This CDR3 spans 16 amino acids.

The chain has TRBV9 and TRBJ2-5; 12 bases agree with TRBD2. Germline V CDR1 and CDR2: SGDLS, YYNGEE. The CDR3 sequence is 17 residues long. V was pared by 0 bases and J by 5 bases, with 8 bases of the junction left unmatched. The CDR3 region is CASSVGASGGAVETQYF. DNA of the CDR3: TGTGCCAGCAGCGTAGGGGCTAGCGGGGGGGCGGTGGAGACCCAGTACTTC.

The rearrangement links TRBV11-2 to TRBJ2-1; possibly TRBD2 for D (6 bases). Germline CDR1 SGHAT, CDR2 FQNNGV. Trimming removed 4 bases from V and 0 bases from J, with 16 bases in between. The CDR3 is 17 residues long. This CDR3 reads CASSSGRTYNSYNEQFF. For the CDR3, the DNA is TGTGCCAGCAGCTCGGGGAGGACCTACAACTCCTACAATGAGCAGTTCTTC.

The chain employs TRBV11-2 and TRBJ2-3; possibly TRBD1 for D (5 bases). The germline V and J ends were trimmed by 5 bases and 2 bases, with 23 bases remaining between them. This CDR3 contains 18 residues. In germline, CDR1 is SGHAT, CDR2 FQNNGV. For the CDR3, the DNA is TGTGCCAGCAGCCCAAACCCCCGAGGACAACCAGCCACAGATACGCAGTATTTT. It yields the protein CASSPNPRGQPATDTQYF.

This clone was detected a few times. The rearrangement joins TRBV2 to TRBJ2-7, with 8 bases aligning to TRBD2. This CDR3 spans 14 amino acids. Unmatched junction bases numbered 4, after V lost 6 bases and J lost 0 bases. Germline V gene sequence: CDR1 SNHLY, CDR2 FYNNEI. DNA for the CDR3: TGTGCCAGCAGGGTAGCGGGACTCTCCTACGAGCAGTACTTC. It encodes CASRVAGLSYEQYF. Based on the CDR3 plus reference TRBV2 and TRBJ2-7, the full variable domain is EPEVTQTPSHQVTQMGQEVILRCVPISNHLYFYWYRQILGQKVEFLVSFYNNEISEKSEIFDDQFSVERPDGSNFTLKIRSTKLEDSAMYFCASRVAGLSYEQYFGPGTRLTVT.

The V call is TRBV18, the J call TRBJ2-2; 7 bases are a match to TRBD2. The J segment lost 4 bases and the V segment lost 2 bases, leaving 7 bases of the junction unmatched. This CDR3 is 16 amino acids long. CDR1 and CDR2 from the germline V gene are KGHSH and LQKENI. The CDR3 DNA follows: TGTGCCAGCTCACCAACGGGGCGGGAGAGCACCGGGGAGCTGTTTTTT. As protein: CASSPTGRESTGELFF.